What follows is one T cell receptor (beta chain) and its context. The antigen is unknown. The data were taken from a study of monozygotic twins with inflammatory bowel disease. Study-wide findings and caveats: People with IBD had fewer clonotypes in common with others than healthy twins did, especially with disease activity. Telling different T cell subtypes apart from each other was not possible.

CDR3 length: 14 amino acids. Each TCR library consumed around 3.5 ug of total RNA. The UMIs carried a 6-nucleotide sample barcode, and they were added by template switching. TCRdb reprocessed the 5' RACE reads, keeping one entry per CDR3 protein, no DNA. Recorded for this sample: around 380,000 distinct CDR3 sequences. Sequenced: blood. The receptor was derived from a human donor with ulcerative colitis or Crohn's disease, or a healthy co-twin of an affected twin (not recorded which). The chain uses TRBV12-3 or TRBV12-4 and TRBJ1-1; TCRdb's D call of TRBD1 is untestable without DNA. The CDR3: CASNTGWRNTEAFF.